The following is a T cell receptor beta chain sequence with its context. This sample is part of a study of blood T cell repertoires in COVID-19. Study-level information: Collection of acute and convalescent COVID-19 samples took place in the United States, Italy and Spain. PBMCs, B-cell-depleted T cells, or T cells were the source of the cDNA or gDNA that made up the material.

Per the original methods: By means of reference gene primer amplification, nucleated cell counts were estimated. The table came from immunoSEQ multiplex PCR; TCRdb's copy has only in-frame clones and leaves some out. The V and J calls and clone size come from that table; D and trimming were worked out from the DNA. The sample carries 150,000 to 200,000 clones, under 80% recorded once. The V end lost 0 bases, the J end lost 3 bases, and 13 bases lay between the germline ends. Germline CDR1 is SGHRS and CDR2 is YFSETQ. The CDR3 has 15 residues. The clonotype comes from a man aged 65 to 85 with acute or convalescent COVID-19. The J gene is TRBJ2-7, the V gene TRBV5-1, with D maybe TRBD1 (6 bases). The specimen sequenced was peripheral blood. This CDR3 is CASSLAWGQDYEQYF. DNA for the CDR3: TGCGCCAGCAGCTTGGCCTGGGGACAAGACTACGAGCAGTACTTC.